This T cell receptor beta chain was observed in a study of blood T cell repertoires in COVID-19. Study context: COVID-19 samples collected from the United States, Italy and Spain covered acute and convalescent phases. T cells, B-cell-depleted T cells, or PBMCs provided the cDNA or gDNA that served as material.

Produced via immunoSEQ multiplex PCR; TCRdb's table is partial and in-frame only. This sample has roughly 330,000 clones, with 70% to 90% found just once. CDR3 length: 14 amino acids. Germline V gene data show CDR1 as MGHDK and CDR2 as SYGVNS. V lost 4 bases to trimming and J lost 11 bases, with 20 bases between them. This clone was counted a single time. The sample comprised peripheral blood. This receptor was taken from a young man who had recovered from COVID-19. This chain joins TRBV25-1 and TRBJ1-1, with a weak D call TRBD1 (5 bases). CDR3 DNA sequence: TGTGCCAGCAGTGTTGCTTTTGGGGCCGTTGGGGCTTTCTTT. This sequence encodes CASSVAFGAVGAFF.